Presented here are 12 T cell receptor beta chains from one specimen sequenced in a study of Ad26.COV2.S vaccination and SARS-CoV-2 variants. Some clones are missing from TCRdb's copy, which holds only in-frame ones; the method was immunoSEQ multiplex PCR. The table has approximately 500,000 clones, roughly nine tenths seen once. Treatment given: 19 received Ad26.COV2.S at low or high dose, single or two shots; 5 received placebo; per-sample allocation not given. Day 63 following the first vaccine or placebo injection was when the samples were taken. This sample comprised peripheral blood, obtained in a trial of Ad26.COV2.S vaccine versus placebo. The receptors were gathered from a person aged 18-65 years who received the Ad26.COV2.S COVID-19 vaccine or a placebo.

A word on this clone: This same CDR3 is encoded by further DNA sequences in the sample. The rearrangement uses TRBV12-3 or TRBV12-4 and TRBJ2-7, with D uncertain. Trimming cost V 3 bases and J 7 bases, with 10 bases left between them. The CDR3 contains 12 residues. For the CDR3, the DNA is TGTGCCAGCAGTTTTGGTGGGCCGGAGCAGTACTTC. It encodes CASSFGGPEQYF.

This chain connects TRBV19 to TRBJ1-6; 8 bases fit TRBD1. Trimming removed 8 bases from V and 0 bases from J; junction bases left unmatched: 6. The CDR3 has 16 amino acids. CDR1 and CDR2 from the germline V gene are LNHDA and SQIVND (reference sequence). The CDR3: CASRRGTGSYNSPLHF. DNA for the CDR3: TGTGCCAGTCGGAGGGGGACAGGCTCCTATAATTCACCCCTCCACTTT. The full variable domain, in which reference TRBV19 and TRBJ1-6 provide the parts outside the CDR3, is DGGITQSPKYLFRKEGQNVTLSCEQNLNHDAMYWYRQDPGQGLRLIYYSQIVNDFQKGDIAEGYSVSREKKESFPLTVTSAQKNPTAFYLCASRRGTGSYNSPLHFGNGTRLTVT.

About this clone: Germline and junction disagree at one end, which may indicate a read error. The chain employs TRBV6-2 or TRBV6-3 and TRBJ1-2; tentatively, D is TRBD1 (5 bases). The germline V gene has CDR1 MNHEY and CDR2 SVGEGT. The CDR3 contains 14 residues. Here the CDR3 reads CASTYAQGSYGYTF. CDR3 in DNA: TGTGCCAGCACTTACGCTCAGGGAAGCTATGGCTACACCTTC.

This chain connects TRBV6-5 to TRBJ1-1; D gene unclear. Trimming left V 4 bases short and J 0 bases short, with 6 bases between. The CDR3 is 13 amino acids. Per the germline V gene, CDR1 is MNHEY and CDR2 is SVGAGI. The CDR3 protein is CASSSLMNTEAFF. For the CDR3, the DNA is TGTGCCAGCAGTTCCCTCATGAACACTGAAGCTTTCTTT.

This chain links TRBV6-1 with TRBJ1-1; 9 nucleotides agree with TRBD1. Trimming at V came to 4 bases and at J to 4 bases, leaving 10 bases not matched to a gene. CDR1 is MNHNS, CDR2 SASEGT, per germline. This CDR3 region has 16 residues. The CDR3 protein is CASSARDRVVGTEAFF. CDR3 coding DNA: TGTGCCAGCAGTGCCAGGGACAGGGTGGTGGGCACTGAAGCTTTCTTT.

The chain joins TRBV21-1 to TRBJ1-2. TRBV21-1 is assigned pseudogene status. The CDR3 covers 14 residues. In DNA form, the CDR3 reads TGTGCCAGCAGCAAAGATACGAGGAGTGGGAGCTACACCTTC. This gives the protein CASSKDTRSGSYTF.

The rearrangement links TRBV7-2 to TRBJ2-5; no reliable D call. The ends were cut back, 3 bases at V and 9 bases at J, with 14 bases in the middle. Germline V CDR1 and CDR2: SGHTA, FQGNSA. The CDR3 length is 13 residues. CDR3 nucleotide sequence: TGTGCCAGCAGCTTCCCCAATGGGAACGCCCAGTACTTC. It codes for CASSFPNGNAQYF.

The chain recombines TRBV27 with TRBJ2-5; 8 bases are shared with TRBD1. Germline V CDR1 and CDR2: MNHEY, SMNVEV (reference sequence). With V trimmed by 10 bases and J by 3 bases, 10 bases remained unmatched. The CDR3 is made up of 14 amino acids. The CDR3 protein is CATQPATGEETQYF. Here the CDR3 DNA reads TGTGCCACCCAGCCGGCGACAGGGGAAGAGACCCAGTACTTC.

The chain recombines TRBV28 with TRBJ1-5; the D gene is possibly TRBD1 (6 bases). Germline loops: CDR1 MDHEN, CDR2 SYDVKM. Between the trimmed V and J ends, which lost 3 bases and 1 base, there was a span of 10 bases. This CDR3 contains 15 residues. Written as DNA, the CDR3 is TGTGCCAGCAGTTTTATAGGACAGAGCAATCAGCCCCAGCATTTT. This codes for CASSFIGQSNQPQHF.

The chain employs TRBV28 and TRBJ2-5, with TRBD1 matching 7 bases. The CDR3 extends over 13 amino acids. V gave up 2 bases and J gave up 5 bases; unmatched junction bases: 2. Germline loops: CDR1 MDHEN, CDR2 SYDVKM. The CDR3 DNA reads TGTGCCAGCAGTTTAAGGGGGCCGGAGACCCAGTACTTC. Amino acids: CASSLRGPETQYF. The whole variable domain, remainder taken from reference TRBV28 and TRBJ2-5, is DVKVTQSSRYLVKRTGEKVFLECVQDMDHENMFWYRQDPGLGLRLIYFSYDVKMKEKGDIPEGYSVSREKKERFSLILESASTNQTSMYLCASSLRGPETQYFGPGTRLLVL.

The sample holds a few counts of this clone. The chain links TRBV19 to TRBJ1-4; 8 nucleotides align to TRBD1. With 10 bases clipped from V and 2 bases from J, the junction kept 9 bases outside the gene matches. This CDR3 is 15 amino acids long. The germline CDR1 and CDR2 sequences are LNHDA and SQIVND (reference sequence). DNA for the CDR3: TGTGCCACAAGCCAGGGGGCGCGGACTAATGAAAAACTGTTTTTT. Its translation is CATSQGARTNEKLFF.

The CDR3 DNA follows: TGTGCCAGCAGCCCGGAATCTCCCGAGCAGTTCTTC. Translation gives CASSPESPEQFF. V and J are TRBV4-2 and TRBJ2-1; no clear D gene. The germline V and J ends were trimmed by 4 bases and 10 bases, with 11 bases remaining between them. Germline V CDR1 and CDR2: LGHNA, YNFKEQ. This CDR3 has 12 residues.